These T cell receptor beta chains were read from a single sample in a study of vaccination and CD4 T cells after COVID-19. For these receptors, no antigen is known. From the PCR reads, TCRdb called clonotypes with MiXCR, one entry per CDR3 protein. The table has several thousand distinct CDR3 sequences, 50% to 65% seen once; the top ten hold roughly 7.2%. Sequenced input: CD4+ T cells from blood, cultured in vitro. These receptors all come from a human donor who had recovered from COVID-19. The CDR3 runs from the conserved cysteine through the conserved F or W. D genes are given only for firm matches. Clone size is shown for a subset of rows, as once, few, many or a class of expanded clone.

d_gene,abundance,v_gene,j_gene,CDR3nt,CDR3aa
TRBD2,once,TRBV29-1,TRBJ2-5,TGCAGCGTTGAAGAAGGTCCGGGAGGGAAGACCCAGTACTTC,CSVEEGPGGKTQYF
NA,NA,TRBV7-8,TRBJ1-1,TGTGCCAGCAGCTTAAGGTCGGTCACTGAAGCTTTCTTT,CASSLRSVTEAFF
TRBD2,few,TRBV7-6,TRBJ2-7,TGTGCCAGCAGCCCGACTGTAGCGGGGGGCTCCTACGAGCAGTACTTC,CASSPTVAGGSYEQYF
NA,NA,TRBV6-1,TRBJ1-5,TGTGCCAGCACCAACGACAGGAATCAGCCCCAGCATTTT,CASTNDRNQPQHF
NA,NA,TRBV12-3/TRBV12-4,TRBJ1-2,TGTGCCAGCAGTTTGTCGGGGAATGGCTACACCTTC,CASSLSGNGYTF
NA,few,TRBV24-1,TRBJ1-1,TGTGCCACCAGTGATCCTGCCGCAGGGAACACTGAAGCTTTCTTT,CATSDPAAGNTEAFF
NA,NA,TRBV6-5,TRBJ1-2,TGTGCCAGCAGTTACGGCAGGGGTGATAACTATGGCTACACCTTC,CASSYGRGDNYGYTF
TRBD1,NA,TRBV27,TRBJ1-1,TGTGCCAGCAGCCCCGGGGACAGGGGAAAAGAGGCTTTCTTT,CASSPGDRGKEAFF
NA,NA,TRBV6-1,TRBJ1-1,TGTGCCAGCAGGAACAGGGTATTAGGAGCTTTCTTT,CASRNRVLGAFF
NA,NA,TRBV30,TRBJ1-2,TGTGCCTGGATCGCCAGGGCGGGACGGAACTATGGCTACACCTTC,CAWIARAGRNYGYTF
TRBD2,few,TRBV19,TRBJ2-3,TGTGCCAGTAGGAGGACTAGCGTTAGCACAGATACGCAGTATTTT,CASRRTSVSTDTQYF
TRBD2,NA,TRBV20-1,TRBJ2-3,TGCAGTGCGACTACGCCTGGAGGACTAGCGGGGGGGAGGATCACAGATACGCAGTATTTT,CSATTPGGLAGGRITDTQYF
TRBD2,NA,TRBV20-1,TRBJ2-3,TGCAGTGCCCCAGAAGCTAGCGGGAGGGTAGGAACAGATACGCAGTATTTT,CSAPEASGRVGTDTQYF
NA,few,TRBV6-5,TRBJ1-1,TGTGCCAGCAGTTACTCGGGGGGCAGAGGGCCGGGCACTGAAGCTTTCTTT,CASSYSGGRGPGTEAFF
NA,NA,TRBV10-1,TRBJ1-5,TGCGCCAGCAGTACAGGAATAGGTCAGCCCCAGCATTTT,CASSTGIGQPQHF
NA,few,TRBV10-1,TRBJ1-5,TGCGCCAGCAGTGAGTCTGGGTTCGAGCCCCAGCATTTT,CASSESGFEPQHF
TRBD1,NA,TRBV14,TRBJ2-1,TGTGCCAGCAGCCGGGACAGGGTTCGGAATGAGCAGTTCTTC,CASSRDRVRNEQFF
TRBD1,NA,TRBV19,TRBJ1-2,TGTGCCAGTAGCCCCGCGGGACAGGGAATATATGGCCACACCTTC,CASSPAGQGIYGHTF
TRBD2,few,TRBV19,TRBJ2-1,TGTGCCAGTAGCGCCGGGACTAGCGGGTTCAATGAGCAGTTCTTC,CASSAGTSGFNEQFF
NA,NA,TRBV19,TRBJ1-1,TGTGCCAGTAGTGCTAGGGGCCACACTGAAGCTTTCTTT,CASSARGHTEAFF
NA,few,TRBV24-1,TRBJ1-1,TGTGCCACCAGTGACCCCCGGCAGGGGAACACTGAAGCTTTCTTT,CATSDPRQGNTEAFF
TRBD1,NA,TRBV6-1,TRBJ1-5,TGTGCCAGCAGCTTACAGGGGGCAATGGTTCAGCCCCAGCATTTT,CASSLQGAMVQPQHF
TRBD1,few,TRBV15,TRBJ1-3,TGTGCCACCAGCTTCGACCGGACGTTGACAGGGTATAGCACCATATATTTT,CATSFDRTLTGYSTIYF
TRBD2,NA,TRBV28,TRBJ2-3,TGTGCCGAAGCCCGCGGGGGGGCCGGAGATACGCAGTATTTT,CAEARGGAGDTQYF
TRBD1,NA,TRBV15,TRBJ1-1,TGTGCCACCAGCAGAGGCGCGGGACAGGGAATGATCACTGAAGCTTTCTTT,CATSRGAGQGMITEAFF
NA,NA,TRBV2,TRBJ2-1,TGTGCCAGCAGAGCCCTATTAAGGAATGAGCAGTTCTTC,CASRALLRNEQFF
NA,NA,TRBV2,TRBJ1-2,TGTGCCAGCAGTCGCTCCAATGGCTACACCTTC,CASSRSNGYTF
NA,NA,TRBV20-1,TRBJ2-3,TGCAGTGCTCTCAGGGGGGAACTCACAGATACGCAGTATTTT,CSALRGELTDTQYF
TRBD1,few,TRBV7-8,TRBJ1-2,TGTGCCAGCAGCTTAGTACCAGGGGGCTATGGCTACACCTTC,CASSLVPGGYGYTF
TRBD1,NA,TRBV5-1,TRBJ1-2,TGCGCCAGCAGCCCGACAGGGGGCGCAGCTAACTATGGCTACACCTTC,CASSPTGGAANYGYTF
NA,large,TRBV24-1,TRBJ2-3,TGTGCCACCAGTGATTCCAAACAGGGATTAAGCACAGATACGCAGTATTTT,CATSDSKQGLSTDTQYF
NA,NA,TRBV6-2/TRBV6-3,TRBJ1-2,TGTGCCAGCGACACAGGATTGTTAGGCTACACCTTC,CASDTGLLGYTF
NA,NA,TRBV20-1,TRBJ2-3,TGCAGTGCTAGGGCCGGACCCGATACGCAGTATTTT,CSARAGPDTQYF
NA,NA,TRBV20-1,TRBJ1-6,TGCAGTGCTAGAGAATCTCAGGGACGAAATTCACCCCTCCACTTT,CSARESQGRNSPLHF
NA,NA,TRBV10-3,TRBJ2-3,TGTGCCATCATGGGTGGTGGGACAGATACGCAGTATTTT,CAIMGGGTDTQYF
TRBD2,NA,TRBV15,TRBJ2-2,TGTGCCACCAGCAGAGACGCTAGCGGGAGAAACACCGGGGAGCTGTTTTTT,CATSRDASGRNTGELFF
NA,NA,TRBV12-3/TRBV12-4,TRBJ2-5,TGTGCCAGCAGCTTAAGGATTGCTCAAGAGACCCAGTACTTC,CASSLRIAQETQYF
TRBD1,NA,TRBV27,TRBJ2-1,TGTGCCAGCACCCCAGGACAGGGGACCTACAATGAGCAGTTCTTC,CASTPGQGTYNEQFF
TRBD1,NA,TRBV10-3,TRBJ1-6,TGTGCCATCAGTGATCGCGGGACAGACTCACCCCTCCACTTT,CAISDRGTDSPLHF
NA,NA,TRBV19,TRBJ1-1,TGTGCCAGTAGTATCCGGGGCCAGAACACTGAAGCTTTCTTT,CASSIRGQNTEAFF
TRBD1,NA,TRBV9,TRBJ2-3,TGTGCCAGCAGCGGGGGACAGCCCCGCACAGATACGCAGTATTTT,CASSGGQPRTDTQYF
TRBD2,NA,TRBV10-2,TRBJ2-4,TGCGCCAGCAGTGAGGCCCAGCGGGGGGTCGGGACCAAAAACATTCAGTACTTC,CASSEAQRGVGTKNIQYF
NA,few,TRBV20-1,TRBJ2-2,TGCAGTGCTAGAAGGGCAGTAGCGAACACCGGGGAGCTGTTTTTT,CSARRAVANTGELFF
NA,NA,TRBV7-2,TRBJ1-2,TGTGCCTGCAGCTTAGATCTGGGGAGCTACACCTTC,CACSLDLGSYTF
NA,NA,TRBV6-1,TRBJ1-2,TGTGCCAGCAGTCACCGAAAGGACAGAAGTTATGGCTACACCTTC,CASSHRKDRSYGYTF
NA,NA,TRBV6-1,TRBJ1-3,TGTGCCAGCAGCCCCGGGACGGCTGGAAACACCATATATTTT,CASSPGTAGNTIYF
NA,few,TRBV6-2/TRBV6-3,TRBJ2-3,TGTGCCCACAACCGGGACAAAGGGACAGATACGCAGTATTTT,CAHNRDKGTDTQYF
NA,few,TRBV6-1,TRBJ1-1,TGTGCCTCCCTCGACCGAGGTGGCAGGACCACTGAAGCTTTCTTT,CASLDRGGRTTEAFF
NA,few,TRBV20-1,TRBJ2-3,TGCAGTGCTAGAGTTGCTAGCTCTAGCACAGATACGCAGTATTTT,CSARVASSSTDTQYF
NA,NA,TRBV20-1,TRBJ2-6,TGCAGTGCTAGGGAGGGACAGTTTTCTGGGGCCAACGTCCTGACTTTC,CSAREGQFSGANVLTF
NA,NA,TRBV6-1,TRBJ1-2,TGTGCCAGCAGTGAAGCGGCGGCCGGCTACGGTGGCTACACCTTC,CASSEAAAGYGGYTF
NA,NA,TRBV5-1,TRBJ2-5,TGCGCCAGCAGCTTTTCCGAAGAGACCCAGTACTTC,CASSFSEETQYF
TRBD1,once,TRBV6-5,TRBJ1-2,TGTGCCAGCAGTTACTCTGGGACAGGGGGCTACACCTTC,CASSYSGTGGYTF
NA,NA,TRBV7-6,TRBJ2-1,TGTGCCAGCAGCCCGGGACACAAAAATTACAATGAGCAGTTCTTC,CASSPGHKNYNEQFF
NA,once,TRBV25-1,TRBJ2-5,TGTGCCAGCAGTGAATCCGGAAGGATCCCACAGACCCAGTACTTC,CASSESGRIPQTQYF
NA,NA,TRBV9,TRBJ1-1,TGTGCCAGCAGCGTAATGGCGGGACAAGAGAACACTGAAGCTTTCTTT,CASSVMAGQENTEAFF
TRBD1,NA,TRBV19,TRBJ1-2,TGTGCCAGTAGTATGGACAGGGACTATGGCTACACCTTC,CASSMDRDYGYTF
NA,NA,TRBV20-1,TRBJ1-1,TGCAGTGCTAGAGCAGGGCCGGTCGGCACTGAAGCTTTCTTT,CSARAGPVGTEAFF
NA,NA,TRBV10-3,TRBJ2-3,TGTGCCATCAGTGAGCTCTCGATGGATACGCAGTATTTT,CAISELSMDTQYF
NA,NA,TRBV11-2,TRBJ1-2,TGTGCCAGCAGCTTAGTTCTGGTTTGGACAGCTTCTAACTATGGCTACACCTTC,CASSLVLVWTASNYGYTF